This TCR beta chain appears in the sequencing data of a study of OX40 agonist ivuxolimab in advanced cancers. Notes on this clone: Its specificity is unknown.

Study-wide points: Within 6 weeks, CD4+ and CD8+ blood T cells expanded clonally at 0.1 to 3.0 mg/kg.

Clones were sequenced by immunoSEQ multiplex PCR, and TCRdb holds only the in-frame ones, with some missing. The repertoire holds 75,000 to 80,000 clones, with approximately 81% as singletons. The CDR3 consists of 14 residues. Germline V CDR1 and CDR2: SGHDT, YYEEEE. This clonotype was sampled from an adult with an advanced solid tumor such as melanoma, head and neck, liver or kidney cancer. The starting material was CD4+ or CD8+ T cells sorted from blood, obtained in a trial of the OX40 agonist ivuxolimab. The chain recombines TRBV5-6 with TRBJ2-5; maybe TRBD2 (5 bases). The end of the DNA is better explained by TRBJ2-7, so the J call may be wrong. This CDR3 reads CASSFRGSSYEQYF. DNA of the CDR3: TGTGCCAGCAGCTTCCGGGGATCCTCCTACGAGCAGTACTTC.